This passage covers 24 T cell receptor beta chains from one sample sequenced in a study of neurological immune-mediated disorders. TCRdb reprocessed the 5' RACE reads with MiXCR, giving one entry per CDR3 protein. This table holds roughly 100,000 distinct CDR3 sequences, roughly 3.5% found once. Sequenced material: PBMCs. The receptors stem from a woman under 30 with multiple sclerosis.

This clonotype turned up a few times. V and J are TRBV18 and TRBJ2-3; no clear D gene. CDR1 KGHSH and CDR2 LQKENI come from the germline V gene. CDR3 size: 17 residues. V gave up 4 bases and J gave up 5 bases, with 22 bases separating them. In DNA, the CDR3 is TGTGCCAGCTCACAGCGATTTAAGGCAGGAGCAGGAGATACGCAGTATTTT. As protein: CASSQRFKAGAGDTQYF.

This clonotype was found many times. This sequence joins TRBV15 and TRBJ1-6; D uncertain. CDR3 length: 12 residues. The V end was cut by 6 bases, the J end by 7 bases, with 7 bases between. Germline V CDR1 and CDR2: LNHNV, YYDKDF (reference sequence). CDR3 in amino acids: CATRDRNSPLHF. The CDR3 DNA is TGTGCCACCAGAGATCGAAATTCACCCCTCCACTTT.

This clonotype occurred many times. This chain's CDR3 is CATSRGVAGGTYNEQFF. The CDR3 DNA reads TGTGCCACCAGCAGGGGAGTCGCAGGGGGCACCTACAATGAGCAGTTCTTC. The chain is built from TRBV15 and TRBJ2-1; 8 nucleotides align to TRBD1. Germline CDR1 LNHNV, CDR2 YYDKDF (reference sequence). J was trimmed by 2 bases and V by 3 bases; bases with no gene match: 9. The CDR3 is 17 residues long.

This clonotype was detected many times. The J gene is TRBJ2-7, the V gene TRBV6-5; 7 positions agree with TRBD1. The germline CDR1 and CDR2 sequences are MNHEY and SVGAGI. This CDR3 region has 16 residues. Germline trimming cut 5 bases from V and 1 base from J; bases unmatched to any gene: 11. CDR3 protein: CASSGGQVGRSYEQYF. CDR3 sequence (DNA): TGTGCCAGCAGTGGAGGACAGGTCGGTAGGTCCTACGAGCAGTACTTC.

This clonotype was seen ten or more times. V and J are TRBV5-1 and TRBJ2-5; 7 bases fit TRBD1. Germline values: CDR1 SGHRS, CDR2 YFSETQ. This CDR3 is 14 amino acids long. Trimming cost V 4 bases and J 3 bases; bases outside gene matches: 6. Written as DNA, the CDR3 is TGCGCCAGCAGCCGACAGGGACAGAAAGAGACCCAGTACTTC. Protein product: CASSRQGQKETQYF.

This clonotype appeared a few times. The chain has TRBV11-1 and TRBJ1-1; 7 bases are shared with TRBD1. This CDR3 region has 13 residues. Germline lookup yields CDR1 SGHAT and CDR2 FQDESV (reference sequence). J lost 11 bases, V lost 5 bases, and 11 bases had no gene match. This CDR3 is CASSPDRVSGAFF. Written as DNA, the CDR3 is TGTGCCAGCAGCCCAGACAGGGTCAGTGGCGCTTTCTTT.

This clonotype has at least ten counts. The gene calls are TRBV5-1 and TRBJ1-1; D is possibly TRBD1 (5 bases). Trimming left V 4 bases short and J 6 bases short, with 16 bases between. The CDR3 covers 14 residues. CDR1 and CDR2 (germline): SGHRS, YFSETQ. The CDR3 here is CASSPLWRGPEAFF. As DNA, the CDR3 is TGCGCCAGCAGCCCGTTGTGGAGGGGCCCTGAAGCTTTCTTT. Together with reference TRBV5-1 and TRBJ1-1, the CDR3 gives the full variable domain: KAGVTQTPRYLIKTRGQQVTLSCSPISGHRSVSWYQQTPGQGLQFLFEYFSETQRNKGNFPGRFSGRQFSNSRSEMNVSTLELGDSALYLCASSPLWRGPEAFFGQGTRLTVV.

V usage is TRBV7-2 and J usage is TRBJ2-3, with D possibly matching TRBD1 (5 bases). The CDR3 runs 15 residues. Germline assignment: CDR1 SGHTA and CDR2 FQGNSA. V was cut by 2 bases and J by 6 bases, with 15 bases left in between. Here the CDR3 DNA reads TGTGCCAGCAGCTTACAAACTATCCGACAGGATACGCAGTATTTT. Translation: CASSLQTIRQDTQYF.

This clonotype was seen many times. The V call is TRBV4-2, the J call TRBJ2-5, with 8 bases aligning to TRBD2. The trim removed 0 bases at V and 1 base at J, leaving 10 bases unmatched. Germline lookup yields CDR1 LGHNA and CDR2 YNFKEQ. The CDR3 length is 18 residues. The CDR3 loop is CASSQETSGGGPQETQYF. CDR3 bases: TGTGCCAGCAGCCAAGAGACATCCGGCGGGGGGCCCCAAGAGACCCAGTACTTC.

In its sample, this clonotype was seen many times. This chain uses TRBV7-9 with TRBJ1-5; TRBD1 might be the D (5 bases). The ends were cut back, 3 bases at V and 2 bases at J, with 8 bases in the middle. Germline V gene lookup returns CDR1 SEHNR and CDR2 FQNEAQ (reference sequence). This CDR3 spans 14 amino acids. CDR3 region: CASSLKGGNQPQHF. Written as DNA, the CDR3 is TGTGCCAGCAGCTTGAAAGGGGGCAATCAGCCCCAGCATTTT. Variable domain in full (rest from reference TRBV7-9 and TRBJ1-5): DTGVSQNPRHKITKRGQNVTFRCDPISEHNRLYWYRQTLGQGPEFLTYFQNEAQLEKSRLLSDRFSAERPKGSFSTLEIQRTEQGDSAMYLCASSLKGGNQPQHFGDGTRLSIL.

This clonotype was found many times. The chain is built from TRBV20-1 and TRBJ2-7, with D unclear. Germline loops: CDR1 DFQATT, CDR2 SNEGSKA (reference sequence). The CDR3 has 14 residues. With 6 bases removed from V and 0 bases from J, the gap between germline ends came to 15 bases. The CDR3 reads CSAASVLSSYEQYF. DNA for the CDR3: TGCAGTGCAGCCTCAGTCCTCAGCTCCTACGAGCAGTACTTC.

This clonotype was counted ten times or more. CDR3 sequence (DNA): TGTGCCAGCAGCCCCCTGCAGTTGGGACTAAGAAGGGGTACGCAGTATTTT. This sequence encodes CASSPLQLGLRRGTQYF. The chain carries TRBV28 and TRBJ2-3; 7 nucleotides agree with TRBD2. The CDR3 has 17 residues. Germline V gene lookup returns CDR1 MDHEN and CDR2 SYDVKM. V lost 6 bases to trimming and J lost 8 bases; unmatched junction nucleotides: 20.

This clonotype was seen many times. The chain couples TRBV7-8 to TRBJ2-5; D is ambiguous. Germline CDR1 is SGHVS and CDR2 is FQNEAQ. V was trimmed by 2 bases and J by 3 bases, leaving 4 bases between them. The CDR3 runs 12 residues. CDR3 nucleotide sequence: TGTGCCAGCAGCTTAACCAAAGAGACCCAGTACTTC. The encoded protein is CASSLTKETQYF.

This clonotype was seen at least ten times. This sequence joins TRBV29-1 and TRBJ2-7; 8 positions match TRBD1. V shed 3 bases and J 3 bases; nucleotides not matched to a gene: 10. CDR1 SQVTM and CDR2 ANQGSEA come from the germline V gene. The CDR3 is 15 amino acids. CDR3 in DNA: TGCAGCGTTGAGGACCGGGACAGGCCCTTCTACGAGCAGTACTTC. Translated, it gives CSVEDRDRPFYEQYF.

The chain is built from TRBV7-9 and TRBJ1-1; D is unresolved. Trimming stripped 5 bases from V and 1 base from J, with 20 bases between. The germline V gene has CDR1 SEHNR and CDR2 FQNEAQ (reference sequence). This CDR3 is built from 17 residues. CDR3 bases: TGTGCCAGCAGCACCACCTTGGGTCGTGGCGAGAACACTGAAGCTTTCTTT. Amino acids: CASSTTLGRGENTEAFF.

Ten or more counts support this clonotype. The chain employs TRBV20-1 and TRBJ2-5; 7 nucleotides line up with TRBD2. Trimming at V came to 6 bases and at J to 4 bases, leaving 20 bases not matched to a gene. CDR1 and CDR2 (germline): DFQATT, SNEGSKA (reference sequence). The CDR3 sequence is 17 residues long. CDR3 in amino acids: CSALGLDRRERLETQYF. CDR3 coding DNA: TGCAGTGCCCTCGGACTAGATCGACGGGAGAGGTTAGAGACCCAGTACTTC.

This clonotype has a count of ten or more. This rearrangement joins TRBV15 to TRBJ2-1; 7 bases match TRBD2. The CDR3 covers 16 residues. The germline gives CDR1 LNHNV, CDR2 YYDKDF (reference sequence). V lost 0 bases, J lost 6 bases, and 8 bases stayed unmatched. The CDR3 loop reads CATSRDWAAGRNEQFF. The CDR3 nucleotides are TGTGCCACCAGCAGAGATTGGGCAGCGGGACGCAATGAGCAGTTCTTC.

This clonotype was seen ten or more times. The chain uses TRBV20-1 and TRBJ1-5; TRBD1 is a possible D gene (6 bases). This CDR3 is 15 amino acids long. Per germline, CDR1 DFQATT and CDR2 SNEGSKA (reference sequence). V lost 6 bases and J 3 bases, leaving 18 bases between the germline ends. The CDR3 DNA reads TGCAGTGCCCGGGGGGGGGCAGTTTACAATCAGCCCCAGCATTTT. Amino acids: CSARGGAVYNQPQHF.

This clonotype was observed many times. The chain links TRBV20-1 to TRBJ1-3; TRBD1 might be the D (6 bases). CDR3 length equals 13 residues. V was trimmed by 8 bases and J by 2 bases, leaving 13 bases between them. CDR1 and CDR2 (germline): DFQATT, SNEGSKA (reference sequence). The CDR3: CSLQGLTGNTIYF. The CDR3 nucleotides are TGCAGTTTACAGGGTCTAACTGGAAACACCATATATTTT.

This clonotype was counted many times. J is TRBJ2-7 and V is TRBV5-5; TRBD2 matches 13 bases. There are 15 residues in the CDR3. V gave up 0 bases and J gave up 4 bases; unmatched junction bases: 1. From germline, CDR1 is SGHKS and CDR2 YYEKEE (reference sequence). The CDR3 DNA sequence: TGTGCCAGCAGCTTGGCGACTAGCGGGGGGTACGAGCAGTACTTC. Its translation is CASSLATSGGYEQYF.

This clonotype was counted at least ten times. The gene calls are TRBV5-6 and TRBJ2-5, with D perhaps TRBD1 (5 bases). V was shortened by 2 bases and J by 4 bases, with 15 bases between the two germline ends. The CDR3 is 15 residues long. The germline V gene encodes CDR1 SGHDT and CDR2 YYEEEE. The CDR3, as DNA: TGTGCCAGCAGCTTCTTACAGGTCGTTCGAGAGACCCAGTACTTC. This encodes CASSFLQVVRETQYF.

The sample holds many counts of this clonotype. J is TRBJ2-2 and V is TRBV3-1, with D uncertain. Trimming cost V 0 bases and J 0 bases, with 5 bases left between them. The germline CDR1 and CDR2 sequences are LGHDT and YNNKEL (reference sequence). This CDR3 region has 15 residues. CDR3 sequence reads: CASSQEHTNTGELFF. Written as DNA, the CDR3 is TGTGCCAGCAGCCAAGAACACACGAACACCGGGGAGCTGTTTTTT.

This clonotype has at least ten counts. J is TRBJ2-2 and V is TRBV6-2 or TRBV6-3; unclear D gene. V gave up 0 bases and J gave up 6 bases, with 2 bases separating them. CDR1 and CDR2 (germline): MNHEY, SVGEGT. The CDR3 covers 12 residues. CDR3 DNA: TGTGCCAGCAGTTACTCGGCCGGGGAGCTGTTTTTT. Its protein is CASSYSAGELFF.

This clonotype was picked up a small number of times. This sequence joins TRBV9 and TRBJ1-2; TRBD1 might be the D (5 bases). The CDR3 consists of 15 residues. Germline V gene sequence: CDR1 SGDLS, CDR2 YYNGEE. The V and J ends lost 2 bases and 5 bases respectively, with 16 bases between them. This chain's CDR3 is CASSVRLGGSYGYTF. The DNA for the CDR3 is TGTGCCAGCAGCGTCCGCCTTGGGGGGTCGTATGGCTACACCTTC.